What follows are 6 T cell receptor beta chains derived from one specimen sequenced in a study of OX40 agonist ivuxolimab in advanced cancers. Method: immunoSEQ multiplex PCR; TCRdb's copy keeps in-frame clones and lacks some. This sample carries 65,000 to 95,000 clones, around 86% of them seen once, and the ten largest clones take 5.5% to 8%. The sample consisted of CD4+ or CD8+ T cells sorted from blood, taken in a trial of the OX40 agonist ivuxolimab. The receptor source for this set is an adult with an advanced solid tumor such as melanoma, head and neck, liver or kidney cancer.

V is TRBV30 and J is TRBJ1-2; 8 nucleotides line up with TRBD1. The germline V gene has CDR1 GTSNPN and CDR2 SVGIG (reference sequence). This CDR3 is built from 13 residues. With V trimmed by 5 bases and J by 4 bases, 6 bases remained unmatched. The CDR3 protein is CAWHRDRPYGYTF. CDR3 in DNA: TGTGCCTGGCACCGGGACAGGCCCTATGGCTACACCTTC.

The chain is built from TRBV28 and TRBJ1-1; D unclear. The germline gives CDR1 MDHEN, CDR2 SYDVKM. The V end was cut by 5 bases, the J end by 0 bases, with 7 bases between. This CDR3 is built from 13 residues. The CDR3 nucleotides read TGTGCCAGCAGTCCCCGATTGAACACTGAAGCTTTCTTT. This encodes CASSPRLNTEAFF.

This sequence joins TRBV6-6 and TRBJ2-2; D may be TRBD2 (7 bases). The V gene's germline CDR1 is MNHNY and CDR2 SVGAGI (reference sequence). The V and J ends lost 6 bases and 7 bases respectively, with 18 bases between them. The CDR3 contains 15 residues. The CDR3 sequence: CASSLGGADHGELFF. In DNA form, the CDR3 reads TGTGCCAGCAGCCTTGGGGGGGCGGATCACGGGGAGCTGTTTTTT.

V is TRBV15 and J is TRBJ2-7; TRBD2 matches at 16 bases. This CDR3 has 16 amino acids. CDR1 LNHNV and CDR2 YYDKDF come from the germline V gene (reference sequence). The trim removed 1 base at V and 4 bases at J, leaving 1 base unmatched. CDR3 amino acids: CATSRAGLAGGYEQYF. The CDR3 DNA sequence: TGTGCCACCAGCAGAGCGGGACTAGCGGGAGGGTACGAGCAGTACTTC.

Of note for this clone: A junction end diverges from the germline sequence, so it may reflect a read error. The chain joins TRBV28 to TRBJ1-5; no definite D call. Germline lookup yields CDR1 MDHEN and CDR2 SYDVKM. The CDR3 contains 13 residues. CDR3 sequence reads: CASRSGSIQPQHF. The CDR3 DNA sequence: TGTGCCAGCCGGTCGGGCAGCATTCAGCCCCAGCATTTT.

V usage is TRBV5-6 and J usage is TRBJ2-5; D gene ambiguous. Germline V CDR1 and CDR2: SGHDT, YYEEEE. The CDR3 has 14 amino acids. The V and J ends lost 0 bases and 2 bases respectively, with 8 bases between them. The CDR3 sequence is CASSLAGIQETQYF. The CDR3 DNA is TGTGCCAGCAGCTTGGCTGGCATACAAGAGACCCAGTACTTC.